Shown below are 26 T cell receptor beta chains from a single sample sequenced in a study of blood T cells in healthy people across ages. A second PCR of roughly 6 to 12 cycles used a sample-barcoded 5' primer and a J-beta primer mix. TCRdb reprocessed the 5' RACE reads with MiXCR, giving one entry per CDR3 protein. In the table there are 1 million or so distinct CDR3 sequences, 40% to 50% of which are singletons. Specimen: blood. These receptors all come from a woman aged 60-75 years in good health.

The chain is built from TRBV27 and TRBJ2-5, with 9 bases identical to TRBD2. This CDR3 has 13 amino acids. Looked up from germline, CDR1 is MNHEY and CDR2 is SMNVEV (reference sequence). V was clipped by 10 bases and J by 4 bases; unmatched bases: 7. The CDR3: CATAGLARETQYF. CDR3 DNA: TGTGCCACCGCGGGACTAGCTAGAGAGACCCAGTACTTC.

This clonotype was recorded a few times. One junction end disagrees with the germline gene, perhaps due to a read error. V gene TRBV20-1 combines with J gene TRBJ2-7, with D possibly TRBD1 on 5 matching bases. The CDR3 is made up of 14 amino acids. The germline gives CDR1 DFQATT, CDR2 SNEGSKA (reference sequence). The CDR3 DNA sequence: TGCAGTGCTAGAGACAGGGCCCCGACCTACGAGCAGTACTTT. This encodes CSARDRAPTYEQYF.

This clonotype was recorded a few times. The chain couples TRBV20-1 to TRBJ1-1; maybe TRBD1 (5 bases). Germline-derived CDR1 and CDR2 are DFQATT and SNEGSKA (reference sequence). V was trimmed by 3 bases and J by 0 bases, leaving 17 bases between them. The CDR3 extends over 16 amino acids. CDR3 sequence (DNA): TGCAGTGCTAGCGGGGCCTCTTCTGGGGTGAACACTGAAGCTTTCTTT. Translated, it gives CSASGASSGVNTEAFF.

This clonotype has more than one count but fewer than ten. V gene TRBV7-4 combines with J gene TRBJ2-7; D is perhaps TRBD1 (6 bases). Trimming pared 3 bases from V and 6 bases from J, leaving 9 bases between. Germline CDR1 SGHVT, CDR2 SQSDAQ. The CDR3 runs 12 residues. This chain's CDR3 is CASSFVGAEQYF. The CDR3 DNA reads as TGTGCCAGCAGCTTCGTGGGGGCCGAGCAGTACTTC.

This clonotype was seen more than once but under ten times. CDR3 DNA: TGTGCCAGCTCACCAGCACTAGCGGGAGGGCCTAACAATGAGCAGTTCTTC. As protein: CASSPALAGGPNNEQFF. The chain uses TRBV18 and TRBJ2-1, with 13 bases matching TRBD2. The germline V gene has CDR1 KGHSH and CDR2 LQKENI. The V segment lost 2 bases and the J segment 5 bases; nucleotides outside the gene matches: 6. The CDR3 has 17 residues.

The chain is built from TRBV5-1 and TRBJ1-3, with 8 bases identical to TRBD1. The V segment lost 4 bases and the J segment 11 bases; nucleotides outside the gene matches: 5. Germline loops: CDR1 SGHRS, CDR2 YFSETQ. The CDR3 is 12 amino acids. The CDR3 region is CASSPATGAIYF. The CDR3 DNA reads TGCGCCAGCAGCCCCGCGACAGGGGCCATATATTTT.

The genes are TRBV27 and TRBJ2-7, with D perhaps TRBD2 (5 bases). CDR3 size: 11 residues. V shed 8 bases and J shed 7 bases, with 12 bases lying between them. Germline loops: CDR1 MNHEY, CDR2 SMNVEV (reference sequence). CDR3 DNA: TGTGCCAGCGTACTAGGCAATGAGCAGTACTTC. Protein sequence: CASVLGNEQYF.

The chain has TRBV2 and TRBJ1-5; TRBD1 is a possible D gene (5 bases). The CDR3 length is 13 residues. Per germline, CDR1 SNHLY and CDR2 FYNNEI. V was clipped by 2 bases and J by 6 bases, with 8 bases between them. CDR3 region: CASSERGIQPQHF. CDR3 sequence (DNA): TGTGCCAGCAGTGAAAGGGGAATTCAGCCCCAGCATTTT. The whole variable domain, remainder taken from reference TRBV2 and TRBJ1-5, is EPEVTQTPSHQVTQMGQEVILRCVPISNHLYFYWYRQILGQKVEFLVSFYNNEISEKSEIFDDQFSVERPDGSNFTLKIRSTKLEDSAMYFCASSERGIQPQHFGDGTRLSIL.

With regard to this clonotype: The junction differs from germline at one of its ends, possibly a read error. The CDR3 loop is CANSSDQGTGANVLTF. CDR3 sequence (DNA): TGTGCCAACAGTTCAGACCAGGGGACTGGGGCCAACGTCCTGACTTTC. This chain joins TRBV6-5 and TRBJ2-6; D is perhaps TRBD1 (6 bases). From germline, CDR1 is MNHEY and CDR2 SVGAGI. This CDR3 contains 16 residues.

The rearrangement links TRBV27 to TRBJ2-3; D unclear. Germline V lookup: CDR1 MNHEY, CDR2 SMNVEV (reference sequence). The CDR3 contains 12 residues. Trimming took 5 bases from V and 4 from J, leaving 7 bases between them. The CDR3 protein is CASSRSADTQYF. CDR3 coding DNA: TGTGCCAGCAGTAGGAGTGCAGATACGCAGTATTTT.

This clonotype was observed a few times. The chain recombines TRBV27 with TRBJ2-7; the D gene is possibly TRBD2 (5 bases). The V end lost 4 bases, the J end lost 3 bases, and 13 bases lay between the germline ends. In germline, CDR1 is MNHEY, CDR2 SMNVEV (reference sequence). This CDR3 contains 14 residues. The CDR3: CASSYGLGRYEQYF. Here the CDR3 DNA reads TGTGCCAGCAGTTACGGACTTGGCCGCTACGAGCAGTACTTC.

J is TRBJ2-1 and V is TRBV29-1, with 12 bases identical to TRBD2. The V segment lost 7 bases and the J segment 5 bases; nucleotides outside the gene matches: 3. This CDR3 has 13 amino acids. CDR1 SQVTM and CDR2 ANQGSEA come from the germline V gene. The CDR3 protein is CSDRLAGDNEQFF. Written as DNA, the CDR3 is TGCAGCGATCGACTAGCGGGGGACAATGAGCAGTTCTTC.

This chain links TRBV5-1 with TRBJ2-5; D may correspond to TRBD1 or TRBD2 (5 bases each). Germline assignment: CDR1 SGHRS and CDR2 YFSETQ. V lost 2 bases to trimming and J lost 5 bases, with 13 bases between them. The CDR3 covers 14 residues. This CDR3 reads CASSLASWGETQYF. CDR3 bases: TGCGCCAGCAGCTTAGCGTCTTGGGGGGAGACCCAGTACTTC.

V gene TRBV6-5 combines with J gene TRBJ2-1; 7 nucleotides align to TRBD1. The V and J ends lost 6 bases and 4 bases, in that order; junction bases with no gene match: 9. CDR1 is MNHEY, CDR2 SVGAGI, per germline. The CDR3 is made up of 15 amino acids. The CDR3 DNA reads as TGTGCCAGCAGCCACCGGGACAGTTATTACAATGAGCAGTTCTTC. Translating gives CASSHRDSYYNEQFF.

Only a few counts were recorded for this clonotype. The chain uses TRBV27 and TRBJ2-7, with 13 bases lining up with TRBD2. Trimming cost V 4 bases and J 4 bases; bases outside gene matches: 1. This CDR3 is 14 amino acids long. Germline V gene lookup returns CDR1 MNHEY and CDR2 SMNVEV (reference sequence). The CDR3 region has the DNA TGTGCCAGCAGTTGGGGACTAGCGGGATACGAGCAGTACTTC. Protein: CASSWGLAGYEQYF.

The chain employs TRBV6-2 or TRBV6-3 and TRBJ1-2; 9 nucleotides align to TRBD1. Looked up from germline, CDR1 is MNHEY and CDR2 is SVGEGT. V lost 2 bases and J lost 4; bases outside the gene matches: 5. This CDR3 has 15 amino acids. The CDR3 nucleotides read TGTGCCAGCAGTTACCCAGGGACAGGGACCTATGGCTACACCTTC. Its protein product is CASSYPGTGTYGYTF.

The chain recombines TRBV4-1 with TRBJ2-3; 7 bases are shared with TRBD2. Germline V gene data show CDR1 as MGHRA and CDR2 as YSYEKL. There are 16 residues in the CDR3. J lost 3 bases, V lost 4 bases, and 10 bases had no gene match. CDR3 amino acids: CASSPMAGVGTDTQYF. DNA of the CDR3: TGCGCCAGCAGCCCAATGGCGGGAGTGGGAACAGATACGCAGTATTTT.

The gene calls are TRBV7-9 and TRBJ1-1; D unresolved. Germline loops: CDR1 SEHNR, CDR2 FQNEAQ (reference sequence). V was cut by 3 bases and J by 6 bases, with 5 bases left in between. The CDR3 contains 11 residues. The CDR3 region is CASSFEPEAFF. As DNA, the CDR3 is TGTGCCAGCAGCTTTGAGCCTGAAGCTTTCTTT.

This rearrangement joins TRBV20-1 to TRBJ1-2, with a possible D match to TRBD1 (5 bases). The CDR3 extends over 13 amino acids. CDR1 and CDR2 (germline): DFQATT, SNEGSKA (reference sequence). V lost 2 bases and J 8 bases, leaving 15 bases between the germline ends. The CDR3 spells CSARPGPGEGYTF. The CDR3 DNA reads TGCAGTGCTAGACCGGGACCCGGCGAGGGCTACACCTTC.

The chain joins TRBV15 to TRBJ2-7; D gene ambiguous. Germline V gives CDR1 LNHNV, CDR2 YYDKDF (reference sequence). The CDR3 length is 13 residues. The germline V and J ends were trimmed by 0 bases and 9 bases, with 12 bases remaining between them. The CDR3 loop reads CATSRDPSGGQYF. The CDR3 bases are TGTGCCACCAGCAGAGATCCGAGTGGTGGGCAGTACTTC.

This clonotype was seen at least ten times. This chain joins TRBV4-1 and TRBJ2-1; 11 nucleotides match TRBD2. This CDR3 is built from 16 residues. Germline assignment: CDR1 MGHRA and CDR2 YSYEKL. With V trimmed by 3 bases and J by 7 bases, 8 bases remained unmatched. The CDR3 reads CASSQELAGVLNEQFF. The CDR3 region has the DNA TGCGCCAGCAGCCAGGAACTAGCGGGAGTGCTGAATGAGCAGTTCTTC.

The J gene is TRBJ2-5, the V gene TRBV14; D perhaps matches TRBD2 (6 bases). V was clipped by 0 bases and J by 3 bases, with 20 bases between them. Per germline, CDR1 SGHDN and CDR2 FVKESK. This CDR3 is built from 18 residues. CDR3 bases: TGTGCCAGCAGCCAAGATCGGGGGACCCTAGCGATAAAAGAGACCCAGTACTTC. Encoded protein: CASSQDRGTLAIKETQYF.

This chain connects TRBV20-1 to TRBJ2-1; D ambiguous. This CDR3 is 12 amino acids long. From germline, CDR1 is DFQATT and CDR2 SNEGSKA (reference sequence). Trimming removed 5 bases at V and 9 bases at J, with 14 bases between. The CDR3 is CSAEPLVGEQFF. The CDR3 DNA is TGCAGTGCTGAGCCGTTAGTTGGTGAGCAGTTCTTC.

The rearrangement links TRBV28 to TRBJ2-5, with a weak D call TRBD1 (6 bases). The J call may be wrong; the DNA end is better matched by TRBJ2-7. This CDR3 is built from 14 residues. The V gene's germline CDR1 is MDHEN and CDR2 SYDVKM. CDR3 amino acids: CASSFLGGLNEQYF. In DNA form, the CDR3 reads TGTGCCAGCAGTTTCCTTGGGGGCCTCAACGAGCAGTACTTC.

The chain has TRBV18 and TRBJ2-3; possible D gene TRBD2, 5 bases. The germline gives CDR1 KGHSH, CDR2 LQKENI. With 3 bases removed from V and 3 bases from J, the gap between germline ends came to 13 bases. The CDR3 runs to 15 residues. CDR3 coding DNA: TGTGCCAGCTCACCCCAGCGGAGTTTAACAGATACGCAGTATTTT. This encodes CASSPQRSLTDTQYF.

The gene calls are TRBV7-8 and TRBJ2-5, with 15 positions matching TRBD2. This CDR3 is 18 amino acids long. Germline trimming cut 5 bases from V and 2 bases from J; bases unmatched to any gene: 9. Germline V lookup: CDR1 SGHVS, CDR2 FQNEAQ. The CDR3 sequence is CASSRYGTSGRTQETQYF. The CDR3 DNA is TGTGCCAGCAGCCGATACGGGACTAGCGGGAGGACTCAAGAGACCCAGTACTTC.